Below, one TCR beta chain is given with its context. This sample is part of a study of blood T cell repertoires in COVID-19. The wider study: The United States, Italy and Spain were the sources of the acute and convalescent COVID-19 samples. T cells, B-cell-depleted T cells, or PBMCs provided the cDNA or gDNA that served as material.

V dropped 6 bases and J dropped 4 bases, with 21 bases sitting between them. The CDR3 length is 16 residues. Germline V CDR1 and CDR2: SGHAT, FQNNGV. Methods used by the authors: Cell counts per sample came from amplifying reference gene primers. TCRdb's copy holds only in-frame clones and misses some; the assay was immunoSEQ multiplex PCR. From that table come the V and J calls and clone size; the DNA was used to work out D and trimming. The repertoire holds 95,000 to 110,000 clones, with over 75% as singletons. The receptor comes from a human donor in a cohort sampled during active COVID-19. V and J are TRBV11-2 and TRBJ1-2, with a possible D match to TRBD1 (5 bases). The sample comprised peripheral blood. The CDR3 here is CASRGYELGQAYGYTF. The CDR3 coding sequence is TGTGCCAGCAGGGGGTATGAGCTGGGGCAGGCCTATGGCTACACCTTC.